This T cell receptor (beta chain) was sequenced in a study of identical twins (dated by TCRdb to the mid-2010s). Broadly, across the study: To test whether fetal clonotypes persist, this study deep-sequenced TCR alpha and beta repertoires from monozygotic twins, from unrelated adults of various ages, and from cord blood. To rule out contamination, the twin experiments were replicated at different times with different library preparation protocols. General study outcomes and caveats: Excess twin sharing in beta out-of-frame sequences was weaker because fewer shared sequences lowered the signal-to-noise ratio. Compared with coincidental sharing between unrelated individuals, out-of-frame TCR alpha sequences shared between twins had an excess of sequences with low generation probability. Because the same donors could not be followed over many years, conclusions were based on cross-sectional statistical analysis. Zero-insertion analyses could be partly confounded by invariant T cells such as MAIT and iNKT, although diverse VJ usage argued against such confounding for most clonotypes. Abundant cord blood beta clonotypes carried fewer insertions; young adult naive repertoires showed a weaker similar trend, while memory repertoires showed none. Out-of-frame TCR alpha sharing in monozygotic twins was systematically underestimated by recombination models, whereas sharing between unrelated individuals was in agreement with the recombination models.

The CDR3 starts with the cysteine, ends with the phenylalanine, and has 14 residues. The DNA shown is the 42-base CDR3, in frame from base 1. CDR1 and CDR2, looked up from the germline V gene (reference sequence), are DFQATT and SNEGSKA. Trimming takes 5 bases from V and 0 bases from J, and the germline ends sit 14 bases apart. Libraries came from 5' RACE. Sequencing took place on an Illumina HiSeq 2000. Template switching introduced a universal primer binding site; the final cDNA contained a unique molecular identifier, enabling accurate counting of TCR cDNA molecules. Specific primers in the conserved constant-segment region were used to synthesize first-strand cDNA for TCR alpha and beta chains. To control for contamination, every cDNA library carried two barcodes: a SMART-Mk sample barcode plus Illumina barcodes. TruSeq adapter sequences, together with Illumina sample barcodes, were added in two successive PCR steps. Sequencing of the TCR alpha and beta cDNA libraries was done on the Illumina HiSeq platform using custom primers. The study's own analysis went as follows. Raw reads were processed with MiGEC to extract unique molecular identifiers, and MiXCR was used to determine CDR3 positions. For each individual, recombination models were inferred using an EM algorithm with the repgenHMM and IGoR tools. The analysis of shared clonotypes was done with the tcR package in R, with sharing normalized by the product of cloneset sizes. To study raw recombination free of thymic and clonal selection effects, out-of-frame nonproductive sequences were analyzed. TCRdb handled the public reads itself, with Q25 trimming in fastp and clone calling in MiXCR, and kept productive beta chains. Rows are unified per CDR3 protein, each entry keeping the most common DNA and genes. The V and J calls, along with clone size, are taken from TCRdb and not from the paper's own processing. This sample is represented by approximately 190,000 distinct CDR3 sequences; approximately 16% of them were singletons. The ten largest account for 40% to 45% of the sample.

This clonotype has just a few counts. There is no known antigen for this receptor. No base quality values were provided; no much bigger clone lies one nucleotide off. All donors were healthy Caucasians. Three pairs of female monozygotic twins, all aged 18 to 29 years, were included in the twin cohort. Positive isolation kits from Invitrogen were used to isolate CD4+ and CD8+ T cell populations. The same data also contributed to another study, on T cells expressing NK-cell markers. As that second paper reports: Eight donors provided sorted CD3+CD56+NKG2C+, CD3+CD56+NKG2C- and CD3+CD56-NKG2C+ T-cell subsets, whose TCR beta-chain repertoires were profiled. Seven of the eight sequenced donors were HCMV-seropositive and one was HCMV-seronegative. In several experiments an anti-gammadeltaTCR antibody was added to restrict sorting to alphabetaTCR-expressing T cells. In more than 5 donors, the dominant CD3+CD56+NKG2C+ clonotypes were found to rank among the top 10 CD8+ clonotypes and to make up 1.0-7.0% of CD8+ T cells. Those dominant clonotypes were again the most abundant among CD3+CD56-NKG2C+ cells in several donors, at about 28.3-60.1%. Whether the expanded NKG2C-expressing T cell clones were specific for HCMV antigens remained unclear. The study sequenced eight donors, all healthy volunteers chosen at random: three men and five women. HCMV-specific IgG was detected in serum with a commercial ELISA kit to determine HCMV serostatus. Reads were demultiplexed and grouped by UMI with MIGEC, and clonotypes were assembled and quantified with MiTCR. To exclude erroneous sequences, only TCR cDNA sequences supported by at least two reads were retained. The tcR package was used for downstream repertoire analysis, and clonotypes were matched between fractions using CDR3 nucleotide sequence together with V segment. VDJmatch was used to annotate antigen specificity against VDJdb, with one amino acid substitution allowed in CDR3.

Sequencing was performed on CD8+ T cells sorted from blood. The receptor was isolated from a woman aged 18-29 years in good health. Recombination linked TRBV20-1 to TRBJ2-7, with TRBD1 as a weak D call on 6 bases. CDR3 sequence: CSAATGTSSYEQYF. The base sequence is TGCAGTGCTGCGACAGGCACCAGCTCCTACGAGCAGTACTTC.